This T cell receptor beta chain originates from a study of T cells in Graves' hyperthyroidism and ophthalmopathy. Looking at the study overall: Peripheral blood specimens were obtained at initial diagnosis, prior to any treatment. Study-wide points: Through a model of 13 V-J features, ophthalmopathy was separated from stable hyperthyroidism. In the blood, most expanded thyroid clonotypes above 0.001 appeared as well.

Disease lasting under 3 months, a NOSPECS grade of at least 4, and a Clinical Activity Score of at least 3 were features of the ophthalmopathy patients. TCR beta CDR3 sequences were amplified from RNA transcripts. Using the HTBI primer set, a first-round RT-PCR was run on the TCR CDR3. TCRdb reanalysed the multiplex PCR reads using MiXCR and keeps one entry per CDR3 protein. The sample contains 250,000 to 400,000 distinct CDR3 sequences, roughly 15% of which appear only once. This clonotype was detected once. The antigen is undetermined. A clone one base away is much larger, so this may be a read error. The CDR3 contains 13 residues. The ends were cut back, 8 bases at V and 6 bases at J, with 14 bases in the middle. Germline loops: CDR1 DFQATT, CDR2 SNEGSKA (reference sequence).

Material for sequencing was blood. The rearrangement joins TRBV20-1 to TRBJ1-6, with D possibly being TRBD1 (6 bases). This clonotype was obtained from a woman aged 40 to 50 with Graves' ophthalmopathy. The CDR3 sequence: CSSQGQSNSPLHF. CDR3 nucleotides: TGCAGTAGCCAGGGGCAAAGTAATTCACCCCTCCACTTT.